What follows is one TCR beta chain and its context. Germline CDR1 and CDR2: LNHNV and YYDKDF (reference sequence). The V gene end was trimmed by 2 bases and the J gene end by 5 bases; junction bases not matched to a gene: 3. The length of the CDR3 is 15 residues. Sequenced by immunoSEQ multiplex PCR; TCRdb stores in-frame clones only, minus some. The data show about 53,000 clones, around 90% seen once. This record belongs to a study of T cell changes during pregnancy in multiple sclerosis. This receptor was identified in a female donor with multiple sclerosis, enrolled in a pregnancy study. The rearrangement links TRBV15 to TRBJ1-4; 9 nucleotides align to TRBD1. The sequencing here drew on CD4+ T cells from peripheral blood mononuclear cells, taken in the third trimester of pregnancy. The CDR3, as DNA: TGTGCCACCAGCAGAACCGGGACAGGGAATGAAAAACTGTTTTTT. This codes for CATSRTGTGNEKLFF.